This T cell receptor (beta chain) was documented in a study of response to subunit inactivated influenza vaccine. Study-level results: After each seasonal influenza vaccination, few new T cells are recruited, the authors suggested.

Deletions cut 0 bases from V and 5 bases from J, with 9 bases between. Per the germline V gene, CDR1 is SGHRS and CDR2 is YFSETQ. The CDR3 runs 14 residues. TCRdb analysed the RT-PCR reads with MiXCR anew, one entry per CDR3 protein. This table has around 520,000 distinct CDR3 sequences, less than 30% appearing once. Remarks on this clonotype: The target antigen is unknown.

V and J are TRBV5-1 and TRBJ2-1; weak D call: TRBD2 (5 bases). The sequences come from CD4+ T cells sorted from PBMCs, collected roughly 5 days after vaccination. The clonotype originates from a man between 50 and 59 years old who received an inactivated influenza vaccine. CDR3 coding DNA: TGCGCCAGCAGCTTGGAAGCGGTGAACAATGAGCAGTTCTTC. It yields the protein CASSLEAVNNEQFF.